Presented here are 5 T cell receptor beta chains from one specimen sequenced in a study of T cell responses to AZD1222 COVID-19 vaccine. Data came from immunoSEQ multiplex PCR; TCRdb stores just in-frame clones and leaves some out. This table has around 150,000 clones, about 93% appearing once. Sequences were derived from peripheral blood, sampled 28 days after the second AZD1222 dose. The source of these receptors is an adult who received the AZD1222 COVID-19 vaccine.

This sequence joins TRBV6-5 and TRBJ1-6, with 9 positions matching TRBD1. The germline V gene encodes CDR1 MNHEY and CDR2 SVGAGI. CDR3 length equals 15 residues. V gave up 4 bases and J gave up 7 bases; unmatched junction bases: 5. CDR3 sequence: CASSFTQGANSPLHF. CDR3 DNA sequence: TGTGCCAGCAGTTTTACACAGGGGGCAAATTCACCCCTCCACTTT.

The genes are TRBV29-1 and TRBJ1-4; perhaps TRBD1 as D (5 bases). Between the trimmed V and J ends, which lost 7 bases and 4 bases, there was a span of 16 bases. Germline V gives CDR1 SQVTM, CDR2 ANQGSEA. This CDR3 has 14 amino acids. CDR3 in amino acids: CSARGAGGNEKLFF. The DNA of the CDR3 is TGCAGCGCCCGGGGCGCTGGGGGTAATGAAAAACTGTTTTTT.

This chain uses TRBV27 with TRBJ1-2, with a possible D match to TRBD1 (6 bases). Germline V CDR1 and CDR2: MNHEY, SMNVEV (reference sequence). The V end was cut by 2 bases, the J end by 4 bases, with 14 bases between. The CDR3 has 15 amino acids. CDR3 loop: CASSLEFRGPYGYTF. In DNA, the CDR3 is TGTGCCAGCAGTTTAGAATTCAGGGGCCCCTATGGCTACACCTTC.

This clone was counted only a few times. This chain joins TRBV2 and TRBJ1-6; D remains unclear. V was cut by 4 bases and J by 10 bases, with 5 bases left in between. There are 11 residues in the CDR3. Germline assignment: CDR1 SNHLY and CDR2 FYNNEI. CDR3 protein: CASSGGSPLHF. CDR3 DNA: TGTGCCAGCAGTGGTGGGTCACCCCTCCACTTT.

The chain links TRBV15 to TRBJ2-1, with 8 bases aligning to TRBD1. The germline V gene has CDR1 LNHNV and CDR2 YYDKDF (reference sequence). Trimming took 3 bases from V and 0 from J; bases not matched to a gene: 4. This CDR3 region has 16 residues. The CDR3 is CATSRGQASSYNEQFF. CDR3 DNA sequence: TGTGCCACCAGCAGGGGACAGGCCAGCTCCTACAATGAGCAGTTCTTC.